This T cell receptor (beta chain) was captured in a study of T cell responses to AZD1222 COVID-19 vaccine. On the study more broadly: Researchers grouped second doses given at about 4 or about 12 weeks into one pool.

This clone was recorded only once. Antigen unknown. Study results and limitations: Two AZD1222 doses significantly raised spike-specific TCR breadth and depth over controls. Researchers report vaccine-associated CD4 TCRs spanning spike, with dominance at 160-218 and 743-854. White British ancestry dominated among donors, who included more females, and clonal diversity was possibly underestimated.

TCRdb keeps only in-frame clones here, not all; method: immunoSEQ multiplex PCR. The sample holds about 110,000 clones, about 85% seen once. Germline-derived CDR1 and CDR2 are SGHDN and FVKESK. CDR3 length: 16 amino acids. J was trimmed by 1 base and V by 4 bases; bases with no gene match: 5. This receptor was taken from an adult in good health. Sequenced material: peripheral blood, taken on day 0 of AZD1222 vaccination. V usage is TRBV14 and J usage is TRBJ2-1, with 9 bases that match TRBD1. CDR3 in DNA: TGTGCCAGCAGCCGGCCGGGACAGGGATCCTACAATGAGCAGTTCTTC. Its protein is CASSRPGQGSYNEQFF.